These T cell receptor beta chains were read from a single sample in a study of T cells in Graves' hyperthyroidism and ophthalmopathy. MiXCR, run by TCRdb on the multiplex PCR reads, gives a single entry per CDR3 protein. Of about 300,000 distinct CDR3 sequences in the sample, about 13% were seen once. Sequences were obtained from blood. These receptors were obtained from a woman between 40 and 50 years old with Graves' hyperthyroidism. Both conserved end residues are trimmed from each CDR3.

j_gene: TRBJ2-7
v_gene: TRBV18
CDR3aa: ASSLDRGVNEQY

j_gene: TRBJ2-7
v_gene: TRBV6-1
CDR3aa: AILPGPTPHYEQY

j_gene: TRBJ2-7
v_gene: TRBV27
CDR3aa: ASSLNRGTEQY

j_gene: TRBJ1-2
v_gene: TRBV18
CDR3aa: ASSPGLNRNYGYT

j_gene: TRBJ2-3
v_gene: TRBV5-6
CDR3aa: ASSWSGYTQY

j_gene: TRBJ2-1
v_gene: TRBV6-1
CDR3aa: ASSLLAGGSDNEQF

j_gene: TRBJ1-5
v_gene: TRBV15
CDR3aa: ATSRDGKGGQPQH

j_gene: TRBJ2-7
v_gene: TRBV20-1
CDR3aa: SARREAGGPAEQY

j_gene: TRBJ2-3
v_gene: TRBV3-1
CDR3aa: ASSLSGTGSTDTQY

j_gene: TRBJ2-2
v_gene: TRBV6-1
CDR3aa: ASSESGRLGELF

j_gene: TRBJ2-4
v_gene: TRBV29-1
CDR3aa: SVGQGNIQY

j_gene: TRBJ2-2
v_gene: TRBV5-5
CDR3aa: ASSEGGWSTGELF

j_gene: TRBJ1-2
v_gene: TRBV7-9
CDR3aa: ASSTQGGGPHYGYT

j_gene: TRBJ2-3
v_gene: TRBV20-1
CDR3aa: SAIGDRFSGDTQY

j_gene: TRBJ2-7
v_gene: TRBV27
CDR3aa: ASGKRGQSKQY

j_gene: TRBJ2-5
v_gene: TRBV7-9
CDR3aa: ASSPGHLDQETQY

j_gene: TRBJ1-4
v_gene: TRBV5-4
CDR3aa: ASSLAGGRVEKLF

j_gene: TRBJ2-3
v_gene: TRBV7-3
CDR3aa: ASSLNSADTQY

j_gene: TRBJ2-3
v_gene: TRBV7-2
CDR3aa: ASSGPSGPVTDTQY

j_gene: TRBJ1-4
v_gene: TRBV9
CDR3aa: ASSPAGTINEKLF

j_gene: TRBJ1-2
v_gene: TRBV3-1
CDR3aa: ASSQDLAYGYT

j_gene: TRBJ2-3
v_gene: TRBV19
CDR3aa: ASATPGKSTDTQY

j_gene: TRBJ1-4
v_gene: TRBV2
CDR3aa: ATVDDNEKLF

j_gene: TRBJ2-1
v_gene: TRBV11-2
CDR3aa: ASSLELAGEQF

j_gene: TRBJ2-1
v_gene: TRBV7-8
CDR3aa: ASSFSRLTSGVYNEQF

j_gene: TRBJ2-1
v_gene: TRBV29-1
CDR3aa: SGDPTGSKGEQF

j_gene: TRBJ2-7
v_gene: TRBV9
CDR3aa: ASSVAPGTGFYEQY

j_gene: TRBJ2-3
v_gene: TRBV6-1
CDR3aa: ASSGLAGADTQY

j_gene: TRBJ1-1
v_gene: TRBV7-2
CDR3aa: ASSFRGGGITEAF

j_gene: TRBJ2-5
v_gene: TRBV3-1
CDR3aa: ASSQGGTGQY

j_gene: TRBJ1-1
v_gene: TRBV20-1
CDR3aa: SAFRGAGNTEAF

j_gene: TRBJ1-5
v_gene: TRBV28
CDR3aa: ASSRDSLLKPQH

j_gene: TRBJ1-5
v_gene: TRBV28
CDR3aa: ASSSASGDRNQPQH

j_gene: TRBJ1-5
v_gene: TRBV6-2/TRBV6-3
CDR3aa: ASSYSAGAGTNQPQH

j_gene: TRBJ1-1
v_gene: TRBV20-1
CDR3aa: SARDTGRWKTEAF

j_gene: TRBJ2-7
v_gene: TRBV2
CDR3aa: ASSGLWVGEQY

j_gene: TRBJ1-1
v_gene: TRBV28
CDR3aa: ASSLIRQSLEAF

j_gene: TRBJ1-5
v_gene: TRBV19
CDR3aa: ASSVGGYRGNQPQH

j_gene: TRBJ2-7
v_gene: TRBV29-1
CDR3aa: SVDNHPDRDPYEQY

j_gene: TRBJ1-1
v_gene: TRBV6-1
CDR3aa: ASKGRIHAEAF

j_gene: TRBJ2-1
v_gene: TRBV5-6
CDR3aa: ASSLMVGDEQF

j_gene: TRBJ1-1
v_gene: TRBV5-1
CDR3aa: ASSLQPGGAEAF

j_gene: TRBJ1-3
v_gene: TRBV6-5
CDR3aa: ASSTHRAGNTIY

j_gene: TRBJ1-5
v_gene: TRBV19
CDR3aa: ASSMGGNQPQH

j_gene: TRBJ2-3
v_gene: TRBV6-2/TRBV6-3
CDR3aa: ASSQREGRDTQY

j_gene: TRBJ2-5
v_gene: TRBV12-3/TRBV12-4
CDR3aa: ASSYHRMSETQY

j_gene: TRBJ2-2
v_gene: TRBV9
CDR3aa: ASSLLEVGELF

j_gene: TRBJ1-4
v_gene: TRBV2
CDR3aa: ASKGQGLTNEKLF

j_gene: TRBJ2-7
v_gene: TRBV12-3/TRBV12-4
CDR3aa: ASSPPGGGAYEQY

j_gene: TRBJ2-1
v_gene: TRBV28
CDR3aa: ASRGSGGPYNEQF

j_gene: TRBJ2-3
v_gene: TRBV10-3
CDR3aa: AIRADRVDTDTQY

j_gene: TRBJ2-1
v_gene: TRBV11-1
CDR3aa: ASSLAGTDNEQF